This T cell receptor (beta chain) stems from a study of CD8 T cells in ankylosing spondylitis. TCRdb fed the 5' RACE reads into MiXCR, producing one record per CDR3 protein. Among around 220,000 distinct CDR3 sequences listed, about 17% were seen once. With 5 bases removed from V and 6 bases from J, the gap between germline ends came to 10 bases. There are 12 residues in the CDR3. The germline V gene has CDR1 SEHNR and CDR2 FQNEAQ (reference sequence). This clonotype came up a few times. Its antigen is not known. Overall study results and limits: Typical of ankylosing spondylitis blood, it appeared, was a TCR beta motif of under 10 highly homologous variants.

The sample consisted of blood, either unsorted or a sorted T cell fraction (not recorded which). The rearrangement links TRBV7-9 to TRBJ1-2; D unclear. The source is a male donor with ankylosing spondylitis. The CDR3 region has the DNA TGTGCCAGCAGCCCTCGGACGGATGGCTACACCTTC. Its translation is CASSPRTDGYTF.